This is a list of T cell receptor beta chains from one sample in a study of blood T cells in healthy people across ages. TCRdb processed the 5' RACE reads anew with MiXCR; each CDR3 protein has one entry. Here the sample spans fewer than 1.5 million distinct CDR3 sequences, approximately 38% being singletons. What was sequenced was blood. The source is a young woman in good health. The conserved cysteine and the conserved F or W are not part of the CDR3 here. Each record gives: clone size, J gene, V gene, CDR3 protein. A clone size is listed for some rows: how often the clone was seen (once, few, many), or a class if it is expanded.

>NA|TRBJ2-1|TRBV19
ASSLPMGEQF
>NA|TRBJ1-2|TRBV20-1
SASGTGKLKDYGYT
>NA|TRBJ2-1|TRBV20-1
SASPKREGQDNEQF
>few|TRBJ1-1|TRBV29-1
SVELQGVNTEAF
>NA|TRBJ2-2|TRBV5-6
ASSPEYANTGELF
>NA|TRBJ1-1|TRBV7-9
ASSLGAGSVLGTEAF
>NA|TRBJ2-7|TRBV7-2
ASSLAFEQY
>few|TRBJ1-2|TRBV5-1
ASSLADSPKPYGYT
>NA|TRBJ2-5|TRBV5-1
ASSFILQETQY
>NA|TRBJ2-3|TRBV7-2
ASSFGTSGRKRTDTQY
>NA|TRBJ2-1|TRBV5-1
ASSYWTSGSVYNEQF
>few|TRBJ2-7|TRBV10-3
AITTGHGPYEQY
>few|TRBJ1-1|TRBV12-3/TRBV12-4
ASRATVGLTEAF
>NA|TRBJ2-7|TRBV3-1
ASSQTSKGYEQY
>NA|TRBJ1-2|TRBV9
ASSPSLTGYGYT
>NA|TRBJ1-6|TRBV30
AWSVGANSPLH
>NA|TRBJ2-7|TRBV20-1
SAPDQTVHKQY
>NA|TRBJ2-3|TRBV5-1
ASSLSSGVAEGRSSTDTQY
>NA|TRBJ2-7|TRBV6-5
ASTSWTGEQGEQY
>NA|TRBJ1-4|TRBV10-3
ATTGQPNEKLF
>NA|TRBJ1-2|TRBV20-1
SARAPEKGGYGYT
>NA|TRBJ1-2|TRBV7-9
ASSTSGVGFNYGYT
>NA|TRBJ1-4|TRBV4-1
ASSQEKQPNEKLF
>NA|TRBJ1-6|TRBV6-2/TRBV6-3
ASSRDRGPNSPLH
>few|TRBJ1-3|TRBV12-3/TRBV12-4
ASSRVQQGAGNTIY
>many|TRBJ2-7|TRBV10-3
AISESDRGLTYEQY
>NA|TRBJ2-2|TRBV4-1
ASSQRSPSGSTAGELF
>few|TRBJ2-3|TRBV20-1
SASGSPDTQY
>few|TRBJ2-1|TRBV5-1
ASSALAGDSSYNEQF
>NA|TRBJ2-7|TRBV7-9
ASSYEPGGNEQY
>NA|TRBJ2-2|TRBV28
ASRPVEGRNGELF
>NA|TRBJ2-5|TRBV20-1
SATGTSDHNEQY
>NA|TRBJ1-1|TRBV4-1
ASRPTGRTEAF
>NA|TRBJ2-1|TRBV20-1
SARDYSNEQF
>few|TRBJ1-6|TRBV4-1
ASSQETALDYFPLH
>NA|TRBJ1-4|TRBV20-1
SARPTGGPPDEKLF
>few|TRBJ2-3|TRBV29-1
SVDRPGTDTQY
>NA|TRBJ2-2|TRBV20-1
SARDGALNTGELF
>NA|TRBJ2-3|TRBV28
ASSWAGFVGKGPTDTQY
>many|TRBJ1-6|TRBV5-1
ASSLDAGVKSSPLH
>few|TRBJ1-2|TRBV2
ASSEEGTSGYGYT